The 18 T cell receptor beta chains listed next were all sequenced from one sample in a study of T cell responses to AZD1222 COVID-19 vaccine. Repertoires were generated with immunoSEQ multiplex PCR, while TCRdb's copy carries only in-frame clones and drops some. Altogether approximately 150,000 clones are present, more than 85% being singletons, with the ten largest covering 4% to 5.5%. The sequenced sample was peripheral blood, obtained on day 0 of AZD1222 vaccination. The receptors stem from an adult in good health.

The table lists this clone with a count of one. The chain recombines TRBV5-1 with TRBJ2-7; TRBD2 agrees at 13 bases. The CDR3 contains 16 residues. The junction had 8 bases not matched to a gene; V was cut back by 4 bases and J by 4 bases. The germline V gene encodes CDR1 SGHRS and CDR2 YFSETQ. This chain's CDR3 is CASSPARGLAGYEQYF. The CDR3 region has the DNA TGCGCCAGCAGCCCGGCGAGGGGACTAGCGGGGTACGAGCAGTACTTC.

Comments on this clone: One junction end does not reproduce the germline sequence, and a read error may be involved. The chain links TRBV7-7 to TRBJ2-3; TRBD2 agrees at 7 bases. Germline V gene lookup returns CDR1 SSHAT and CDR2 FNYEAQ (reference sequence). The length of the CDR3 is 15 residues. The CDR3 DNA reads TGTGCTAGCAGCTTAGTAGCGGGCTCGGTAGATACGCAGTATTTT. Its translation is CASSLVAGSVDTQYF. Drawing the rest from reference TRBV7-7 and TRBJ2-3, the complete variable domain is GAGVSQSPRYKVTKRGQDVTLRCDPISSHATLYWYQQALGQGPEFLTYFNYEAQPDKSGLPSDRFSAERPEGSISTLTIQRTEQRDSAMYRCASSLVAGSVDTQYFGPGTRLTVL.

V is TRBV6-5 and J is TRBJ2-7; either TRBD1 or TRBD2 may fit D (5 bases each). The CDR3 sequence is 13 residues long. V dropped 9 bases and J dropped 4 bases, with 16 bases sitting between them. In germline, CDR1 is MNHEY, CDR2 SVGAGI. The CDR3, as DNA: TGTGCCAGTTACGGGGCCCCCCGGTACGAGCAGTACTTC. Residues: CASYGAPRYEQYF.

This clone appeared once. The chain links TRBV3-1 (or the pseudogene TRBV3-2) to TRBJ2-1; either TRBD1 or TRBD2 may fit D (5 bases each). The V end lost 4 bases, the J end lost 9 bases, and 16 bases lay between the germline ends. This CDR3 spans 14 amino acids. Germline V gene sequence: CDR1 LGHDT, CDR2 YNNKEL (reference sequence). This CDR3 is CASSPRTAGTEQFF. For the CDR3, the DNA is TGTGCCAGCAGCCCTCGGACGGCCGGGACTGAGCAGTTCTTC.

The chain carries TRBV7-3 and TRBJ1-3, with D possibly TRBD1 on 5 matching bases. Trimming cost V 1 base and J 0 bases, with 10 bases left between them. Germline lookup yields CDR1 SGHTA and CDR2 FQGTGA. The CDR3 sequence is 16 residues long. CDR3 bases: TGTGCCAGCAGCTTAATTGGGACCGCCTCTGGAAACACCATATATTTT. Translated, it gives CASSLIGTASGNTIYF.

The CDR3 sequence: CASKGQGAAGELFF. Here the CDR3 DNA reads TGCGCCAGCAAGGGACAGGGGGCGGCCGGGGAGCTGTTTTTT. The rearrangement uses TRBV10-1 and TRBJ2-2; TRBD1 matches at 12 bases. V lost 7 bases and J lost 6; bases outside the gene matches: 3. The CDR3 sequence is 14 residues long. Per the germline V gene, CDR1 is WNHNN and CDR2 is SYGVQD (reference sequence).

The chain is built from TRBV4-2 and TRBJ2-1, with TRBD2 identical over 8 bases. V shed 3 bases, J shed 10 bases, and the junction held 2 bases outside the gene matches. The germline V gene encodes CDR1 LGHNA and CDR2 YNFKEQ. The CDR3 is made up of 12 amino acids. This chain's CDR3 is CASSQRGEEQFF. The CDR3 DNA is TGTGCCAGCAGCCAGCGGGGGGAGGAGCAGTTCTTC.

This chain links TRBV2 with TRBJ2-4, with 10 bases matching TRBD1. This CDR3 is built from 17 residues. From germline, CDR1 is SNHLY and CDR2 FYNNEI. Trimming removed 5 bases from V and 0 bases from J; junction bases left unmatched: 7. For the CDR3, the DNA is TGTGCCAGCAGTAAAGGACAGGGGGACTTAGCCAAAAACATTCAGTACTTC. Protein: CASSKGQGDLAKNIQYF.

V and J are TRBV5-1 and TRBJ2-7; TRBD2 matches at 10 bases. The CDR3 totals 14 residues. Germline V gives CDR1 SGHRS, CDR2 YFSETQ. V was clipped by 4 bases and J by 7 bases; unmatched bases: 8. CDR3 loop: CASSRLAGVGEQYF. In DNA, the CDR3 is TGCGCCAGCAGCCGGCTAGCGGGAGTGGGGGAGCAGTACTTC.

This clone showed up just once. The chain is built from TRBV10-3 and TRBJ1-1, with a tentative D call TRBD1 (6 bases). V lost 8 bases to trimming and J lost 1 base, with 14 bases between them. The CDR3 runs 14 residues. Looked up from germline, CDR1 is ENHRY and CDR2 is SYGVKD. CDR3 sequence (DNA): TGTGCCATCGGGGGCCGGGGCTCGAACACTGAAGCTTTCTTT. It is translated as CAIGGRGSNTEAFF.

This chain joins TRBV7-9 and TRBJ2-1, with TRBD2 matching over 10 bases. Per the germline V gene, CDR1 is SEHNR and CDR2 is FQNEAQ (reference sequence). The CDR3 has 16 amino acids. Trimming cost V 5 bases and J 2 bases; bases outside gene matches: 6. This CDR3 reads CASSGTGTSAYNEQFF. CDR3 DNA sequence: TGTGCCAGCAGCGGTACCGGGACTAGCGCCTACAATGAGCAGTTCTTC.

This clone was detected only once. The chain employs TRBV9 and TRBJ1-4, with 9 nucleotides matching TRBD1. V was pared by 4 bases and J by 8 bases, with 9 bases of the junction left unmatched. This CDR3 spans 15 amino acids. The germline V gene encodes CDR1 SGDLS and CDR2 YYNGEE. The CDR3 nucleotides read TGTGCCAGCAGCTTCCGGGACAGGGTTGGGGAAAAACTGTTTTTT. It translates to CASSFRDRVGEKLFF.

The chain is built from TRBV24-1 and TRBJ1-2; D is unresolved. This CDR3 is built from 14 residues. Germline CDR1 is KGHDR and CDR2 is SFDVKD. V lost 4 bases, J lost 4 bases, and 12 bases lay in between. The CDR3 reads CATSDRSEGYGYTF. CDR3 bases: TGTGCCACCAGTGACCGGAGCGAGGGCTATGGCTACACCTTC.

The V gene is TRBV18, the J gene TRBJ1-1; 11 bases map to TRBD1. CDR3 size: 16 residues. Losses at the gene ends were 4 bases for V and 4 bases for J; bases not matched to a gene: 8. CDR1 is KGHSH and CDR2 is LQKENI in the germline V gene. CDR3 in DNA: TGTGCCAGCTCACGGGGACAGGGGGAAGGAGGCACTGAAGCTTTCTTT. This codes for CASSRGQGEGGTEAFF.

J is TRBJ2-3 and V is TRBV11-2, with 10 bases aligning to TRBD2. The CDR3 has 17 amino acids. Germline V gene lookup returns CDR1 SGHAT and CDR2 FQNNGV. The V segment lost 2 bases and the J segment 2 bases; nucleotides outside the gene matches: 7. The CDR3 sequence is CASSLTAGGPYTDTQYF. CDR3 sequence (DNA): TGTGCCAGCAGCTTAACAGCGGGAGGGCCTTACACAGATACGCAGTATTTT.

The rearrangement joins TRBV7-2 to TRBJ1-5; D not resolved. CDR1 is SGHTA, CDR2 FQGNSA, per germline. V was pared by 0 bases and J by 2 bases, with 11 bases between. The CDR3 is 16 residues long. The CDR3 bases are TGTGCCAGCAGCTTAGCGGGAGCTGGAGGCAATCAGCCCCAGCATTTT. This translates into CASSLAGAGGNQPQHF.

V and J are TRBV9 and TRBJ1-2, with D possibly being TRBD1 (6 bases). Germline values: CDR1 SGDLS, CDR2 YYNGEE. The CDR3 is made up of 15 amino acids. Between the trimmed V and J ends, which lost 0 bases and 4 bases, there was a span of 13 bases. As DNA, the CDR3 is TGTGCCAGCAGCGTAGCTCCCCGGACAGTCTATGGCTACACCTTC. Translated: CASSVAPRTVYGYTF.

The rearrangement joins TRBV7-9 to TRBJ1-1; 7 nucleotides match TRBD1. Losses at the gene ends were 5 bases for V and 4 bases for J; bases not matched to a gene: 4. CDR1 SEHNR and CDR2 FQNEAQ come from the germline V gene (reference sequence). The CDR3 totals 13 residues. The CDR3 region has the DNA TGTGCCAGCAGCCCCGCAGGGGGCACTGAAGCTTTCTTT. This translates into CASSPAGGTEAFF.